A selection of T cell receptor beta chains follows, all from one sample in a study of T-cell memory formation after mild COVID-19. TCRdb called the 5' RACE reads again in MiXCR, with one record for every CDR3 protein. Counted here are 85,000 to 120,000 distinct CDR3 sequences, approximately 13% occurring once; the ten biggest clones make up under 30%. The material sequenced was PBMCs or a T cell subset sorted from them (not recorded which). These receptors were collected from an adult woman who had mild COVID-19 (a few samples of this study predate the infection). Cell type and time point are not known. Both conserved end residues are part of each CDR3. Fields, in order: V gene, J gene, clone size, D gene, CDR3 DNA, CDR3 protein. The D gene is left open where the match is weak. Rows give clone size only sometimes, using once, few, many, or a class for an expanded clone.

V: TRBV4-3; J: TRBJ1-5; size: few; D: -; DNA: TGCGCCAGCAGCCCAGGGGTTTACAATCAGCCCCAGCATTTT; CDR3: CASSPGVYNQPQHF
V: TRBV12-3/TRBV12-4; J: TRBJ2-7; size: many; D: -; DNA: TGTGCCAGCAGTTTCCTAGTTCTACACGAGCAGTACTTC; CDR3: CASSFLVLHEQYF
V: TRBV10-3; J: TRBJ2-5; size: many; D: TRBD1; DNA: TGTGCCATCAGTGAGCTGGGACAGGGCCAAGAGACCCAGTACTTC; CDR3: CAISELGQGQETQYF
V: TRBV5-4; J: TRBJ2-7; size: -; D: -; DNA: TGTGCCAGCAGCCCCCCCGGCGGACACGAGCAGTACTTC; CDR3: CASSPPGGHEQYF
V: TRBV24-1; J: TRBJ1-1; size: -; D: -; DNA: TGTGCCACCAGTCGGGGGTCCTCTGAAGCTTTCTTT; CDR3: CATSRGSSEAFF
V: TRBV7-9; J: TRBJ2-7; size: many; D: TRBD1; DNA: TGTGCCAGCAGCAACCGGGACAGGAGCGTTGAGCAGTACTTC; CDR3: CASSNRDRSVEQYF
V: TRBV23-1; J: TRBJ2-5; size: -; D: -; DNA: TGCGCCAGCAGTCAATCGGAGGGACGCAAACAAGAGACCCAGTACTTC; CDR3: CASSQSEGRKQETQYF
V: TRBV28; J: TRBJ2-7; size: few; D: -; DNA: TGTGCCAGCAGTCAGGGCAGGTCTTTTGAGCAGTACTTC; CDR3: CASSQGRSFEQYF
V: TRBV20-1; J: TRBJ2-5; size: few; D: -; DNA: TGCAGTGCCCAGGGATCGCGCCAAGAGACCCAGTACTTC; CDR3: CSAQGSRQETQYF
V: TRBV6-5; J: TRBJ1-1; size: few; D: -; DNA: TGTGCCAGCAGGCTCGGGGGGCGGACTGAAGCTTTCTTT; CDR3: CASRLGGRTEAFF
V: TRBV15; J: TRBJ2-1; size: few; D: TRBD1; DNA: TGTGCCACCAGCAGACCCACGACAGGGTTGATCTACAATGAGCAGTTCTTC; CDR3: CATSRPTTGLIYNEQFF
V: TRBV7-9; J: TRBJ2-7; size: many; D: -; DNA: TGTGCCAGCAGCTTAAAGGGTCTCGAGCAGTACTTC; CDR3: CASSLKGLEQYF
V: TRBV14; J: TRBJ1-2; size: few; D: TRBD1; DNA: TGTGCCAGCAGCCAAGGGACAGGGGTGAACTATGGCTACACCTTC; CDR3: CASSQGTGVNYGYTF
V: TRBV29-1; J: TRBJ2-3; size: few; D: -; DNA: TGCAGCGTTGTTCGGGGGACAGATACGCAGTATTTT; CDR3: CSVVRGTDTQYF
V: TRBV7-6; J: TRBJ2-5; size: -; D: -; DNA: TGTGCCAGCAGCTTAGAGGGACAAGCTCAAGAGACCCAGTACTTC; CDR3: CASSLEGQAQETQYF
V: TRBV12-3/TRBV12-4; J: TRBJ2-7; size: many; D: TRBD1; DNA: TGTGCCAGCAGTTTGAGGCTCCCCGGGACAGGGATGTACGAGCAGTACTTC; CDR3: CASSLRLPGTGMYEQYF
V: TRBV29-1; J: TRBJ1-2; size: -; D: TRBD1; DNA: TGCAGCGTCCCCGGGACAGGTTTCTTCTCCCATGGCTACACCTTC; CDR3: CSVPGTGFFSHGYTF
V: TRBV4-1; J: TRBJ2-7; size: -; D: -; DNA: TGCGCCAGCAGCCATGACCCAGGTTCCTCCTACGAGCAGTACTTC; CDR3: CASSHDPGSSYEQYF
V: TRBV4-3; J: TRBJ2-7; size: few; D: TRBD2; DNA: TGCGCCAGCAGCCAAGGGCGGGAGGGCCGCTACGAGCAGTACTTC; CDR3: CASSQGREGRYEQYF
V: TRBV12-3/TRBV12-4; J: TRBJ1-2; size: many; D: TRBD1; DNA: TGTGCCAGCAGACAGGGGGTTGGTCGCTATGGCTACACCTTC; CDR3: CASRQGVGRYGYTF
V: TRBV5-1; J: TRBJ2-1; size: few; D: -; DNA: TGCGCCAGCAGTTACCGGGACATTGCAACCAATGAGCAGTTCTTC; CDR3: CASSYRDIATNEQFF
V: TRBV7-9; J: TRBJ2-7; size: -; D: -; DNA: TGTGCCAGCAGCTTGAGGACAAGCACCTACGAGCAGTACTTC; CDR3: CASSLRTSTYEQYF
V: TRBV6-5; J: TRBJ2-5; size: few; D: -; DNA: TGTGCCAGCAGTTACTCGTGGGTAGCGGCGGGGGAGACCCAGTACTTC; CDR3: CASSYSWVAAGETQYF
V: TRBV6-5; J: TRBJ2-1; size: -; D: -; DNA: TGTGCCACCCGGGGGACCCGCAATGAGCAGTTCTTC; CDR3: CATRGTRNEQFF
V: TRBV24-1; J: TRBJ1-5; size: -; D: -; DNA: TGTGCCACCAGTGATTTGCATGGGGACCCCAATCAGCCCCAGCATTTT; CDR3: CATSDLHGDPNQPQHF
V: TRBV14; J: TRBJ2-7; size: few; D: TRBD1; DNA: TGTGCCAGCAGCGGCTGGGACAGCGACTCCTACGAGCAGTACTTC; CDR3: CASSGWDSDSYEQYF
V: TRBV4-1; J: TRBJ1-5; size: -; D: -; DNA: TGCGCCAGCAGCCAGGGCCAGTGGAATCAGCCCCAGCATTTT; CDR3: CASSQGQWNQPQHF
V: TRBV29-1; J: TRBJ2-2; size: few; D: -; DNA: TGCAGCGTTGATGTGGTGAACACCGGGGAGCTGTTTTTT; CDR3: CSVDVVNTGELFF
V: TRBV5-6; J: TRBJ2-7; size: many; D: TRBD1; DNA: TGTGCCAGCAGCTTGGGGACAGGAACCTACGAGCAGTACTTC; CDR3: CASSLGTGTYEQYF
V: TRBV29-1; J: TRBJ2-7; size: few; D: -; DNA: TGCAGCGTTGAAGATCCGGAGGTGAACTACGAGCAGTACTTC; CDR3: CSVEDPEVNYEQYF
V: TRBV7-9; J: TRBJ2-7; size: few; D: TRBD1; DNA: TGTGCCGGCAGCTCCACCGGACAGGGGCGCTACGAGCAGTACTTC; CDR3: CAGSSTGQGRYEQYF
V: TRBV9; J: TRBJ2-7; size: few; D: -; DNA: TGTGCCAGCAGCGTAGTTCCGGGTCGCGAGCAGTACTTC; CDR3: CASSVVPGREQYF